The 8 T cell receptor beta chains presented below share a single source sample, sequenced in a study of blood T cell repertoires in COVID-19. Produced via immunoSEQ multiplex PCR; TCRdb's table is partial and in-frame only. Of 150,000 to 200,000 clones in the sample, more than 65% are singletons; the top ten hold around 15%. Sequences were obtained from PBMCs or T cells enriched from blood (not recorded which). These receptor sequences come from a man aged 50 to 60 who had recovered from COVID-19.

The rearrangement joins TRBV18 to TRBJ1-5, with D possibly matching TRBD1 (5 bases). The V end was cut by 4 bases, the J end by 9 bases, with 13 bases between. The CDR3 is made up of 13 amino acids. Germline V CDR1 and CDR2: KGHSH, LQKENI. The CDR3 region is CASSRIRDLPQHF. The CDR3 nucleotides are TGTGCCAGCTCACGGATCCGGGACTTGCCCCAGCATTTT.

V usage is TRBV5-1 and J usage is TRBJ1-1; the D gene is possibly TRBD1 (6 bases). V lost 3 bases, J lost 1 base, and 13 bases lay in between. This CDR3 contains 15 residues. Germline CDR1 reads SGHRS; CDR2 reads YFSETQ. CDR3 sequence reads: CASSSYETGNTEAFF. CDR3 sequence (DNA): TGCGCCAGCAGCTCATACGAGACAGGGAACACTGAAGCTTTCTTT.

A word on this clone: Mismatch with germline at one junction end may stem from a read error. This chain uses TRBV7-7 with TRBJ2-7; D ambiguous. This CDR3 has 13 residues. Germline CDR1 and CDR2: SSHAT and FNYEAQ (reference sequence). The CDR3 nucleotides read TGTGCTAGCAGCTCCAGTCTCTCCTACGAGCAGTACTTC. Protein: CASSSSLSYEQYF.

The rearrangement joins TRBV5-5 to TRBJ2-1, with 8 bases fitting TRBD2. V shed 0 bases and J 7 bases; nucleotides not matched to a gene: 3. CDR3 length: 14 amino acids. Germline-derived CDR1 and CDR2 are SGHKS and YYEKEE (reference sequence). The CDR3 nucleotides read TGTGCCAGCAGCTTGGGACTAGCGTGGAATGAGCAGTTCTTC. Its translation is CASSLGLAWNEQFF.

The chain uses TRBV2 and TRBJ1-1; maybe TRBD1 (6 bases). This CDR3 is built from 14 residues. The V end lost 2 bases, the J end lost 3 bases, and 10 bases lay between the germline ends. Looked up from germline, CDR1 is SNHLY and CDR2 is FYNNEI. CDR3 bases: TGTGCCAGCAGTGAAAGGGGGTTCGACACTGAAGCTTTCTTT. This encodes CASSERGFDTEAFF.

The rearrangement uses TRBV6-5 and TRBJ2-7, with D unclear. The V gene lost 6 bases and the J gene lost 7 bases, with 13 bases spanning the gap. Germline CDR1 MNHEY, CDR2 SVGAGI. The CDR3 runs to 12 residues. The CDR3 loop is CASRMSHFEQYF. The CDR3 DNA is TGTGCCAGCAGAATGAGTCACTTTGAGCAGTACTTC.

The gene calls are TRBV19 and TRBJ2-2; tentatively, D is TRBD2 (6 bases). CDR1 is LNHDA, CDR2 SQIVND, per germline (reference sequence). V was shortened by 4 bases and J by 3 bases, with 12 bases between the two germline ends. The CDR3 has 15 residues. The CDR3 DNA sequence: TGTGCCAGTAGTAGAGGGACGGGAGACACCGGGGAGCTGTTTTTT. Its translation is CASSRGTGDTGELFF. The full variable domain, completed using reference TRBV19 and TRBJ2-2, is DGGITQSPKYLFRKEGQNVTLSCEQNLNHDAMYWYRQDPGQGLRLIYYSQIVNDFQKGDIAEGYSVSREKKESFPLTVTSAQKNPTAFYLCASSRGTGDTGELFFGEGSRLTVL.

V usage is TRBV27 and J usage is TRBJ2-7; the D gene is possibly TRBD1 (6 bases). Trimming took 4 bases from V and 5 from J, leaving 9 bases between them. The germline CDR1 and CDR2 sequences are MNHEY and SMNVEV (reference sequence). The CDR3 is 12 residues long. This chain's CDR3 is CASSSRGHEQYF. The DNA of the CDR3 is TGTGCCAGCAGTTCCAGGGGCCACGAGCAGTACTTC.